This entry lists 31 T cell receptor beta chains sequenced from one sample in a study of long-term antiretroviral therapy in people with HIV. Survey-level immunoSEQ v3.0 assays were run. TCRdb keeps only in-frame clones here, not all; method: immunoSEQ multiplex PCR. The sample records around 29,000 clones, just under 95% being singletons. The material sequenced was unsorted PBMCs, taken 5.3 years after starting antiretroviral therapy. The receptor set was obtained from a man in his fifties with HIV.

The chain uses TRBV5-1 and TRBJ2-2; 8 bases are shared with TRBD1. Unmatched junction bases numbered 11, after V lost 4 bases and J lost 9 bases. From germline, CDR1 is SGHRS and CDR2 YFSETQ. The CDR3 totals 15 residues. CDR3 in DNA: TGCGCCAGCAGCCGAGAAGGGACAGGAAGTAGGGAGCTGTTTTTT. Translated, it gives CASSREGTGSRELFF.

The rearrangement joins TRBV28 to TRBJ2-6, with TRBD1 matching over 9 bases. The V gene end was trimmed by 8 bases and the J gene end by 2 bases; junction bases not matched to a gene: 4. The CDR3 spans 15 residues. Germline loops: CDR1 MDHEN, CDR2 SYDVKM. The CDR3 protein is CASGNRGPGANVLTF. The CDR3 DNA is TGTGCCAGCGGGAACAGGGGGCCTGGGGCCAACGTCCTGACTTTC.

The chain employs TRBV4-3 and TRBJ2-3; no definite D call. The V gene lost 0 bases and the J gene lost 0 bases, with 10 bases spanning the gap. The germline V gene has CDR1 LGHNA and CDR2 YSLEER. The CDR3 totals 16 residues. DNA of the CDR3: TGCGCCAGCAGCCAAGAAGGGCGGCCTAGCACAGATACGCAGTATTTT. Translating it yields CASSQEGRPSTDTQYF.

This chain joins TRBV19 and TRBJ2-4; D uncertain. There are 15 residues in the CDR3. Germline-derived CDR1 and CDR2 are LNHDA and SQIVND (reference sequence). Trimming left V 3 bases short and J 6 bases short, with 15 bases between. The CDR3 DNA is TGTGCCAGTAGTATGGCCGGATCAAGTACAAACATTCAGTACTTC. Protein: CASSMAGSSTNIQYF.

V and J are TRBV5-1 and TRBJ2-2, with no clear D. The germline V and J ends were trimmed by 2 bases and 0 bases, with 8 bases remaining between them. Per the germline V gene, CDR1 is SGHRS and CDR2 is YFSETQ. CDR3 length: 15 amino acids. CDR3 region: CASSFDVANTGELFF. DNA for the CDR3: TGCGCCAGCAGCTTCGACGTTGCGAACACCGGGGAGCTGTTTTTT.

This clone was detected once. The V gene is TRBV28, the J gene TRBJ1-5, with 7 bases that match TRBD1. Germline V lookup: CDR1 MDHEN, CDR2 SYDVKM. The CDR3 consists of 15 residues. Trimming took 6 bases from V and 4 from J; bases not matched to a gene: 9. The CDR3 nucleotides are TGTGCCAGCAGCTCAAGGGGGCGATTAAATCAGCCCCAGCATTTT. Protein product: CASSSRGRLNQPQHF.

This chain uses TRBV5-8 with TRBJ2-6; D is unclear. CDR1 and CDR2 from the germline V gene are SGHTS and YDEGEE. The CDR3 covers 14 residues. V lost 5 bases and J 0 bases, leaving 6 bases between the germline ends. CDR3 nucleotide sequence: TGTGCCAGCAGGCGGTCCTCTGGGGCCAACGTCCTGACTTTC. Protein product: CASRRSSGANVLTF. Based on the CDR3 plus reference TRBV5-8 and TRBJ2-6, the full variable domain is EAGVTQSPTHLIKTRGQQATLRCSPISGHTSVYWYQQALGLGLQFLLWYDEGEERNRGNFPPRFSGRQFPNYSSELNVNALELEDSALYLCASRRSSGANVLTFGAGSRLTVL.

This sequence joins TRBV7-3 and TRBJ2-1, with 9 bases aligning to TRBD2. Trimming at V came to 2 bases and at J to 10 bases, leaving 6 bases not matched to a gene. The germline CDR1 and CDR2 sequences are SGHTA and FQGTGA. The CDR3 sequence is 14 residues long. The CDR3 is CASSLGGGAREQFF. The CDR3 nucleotides read TGTGCCAGCAGCTTAGGCGGGGGGGCCCGAGAGCAGTTCTTC.

The rearrangement links TRBV5-1 to TRBJ2-7; TRBD2 aligns across 8 bases. The ends lost 1 base at V and 6 bases at J; junction bases unmatched: 9. CDR3 size: 15 residues. Per germline, CDR1 SGHRS and CDR2 YFSETQ. The CDR3 protein is CASSLFESGGREQYF. The CDR3 DNA is TGCGCCAGCAGCTTGTTCGAAAGCGGGGGACGCGAGCAGTACTTC.

This chain uses TRBV5-1 with TRBJ2-3, with 10 bases that match TRBD1. This CDR3 comprises 15 residues. The germline V gene encodes CDR1 SGHRS and CDR2 YFSETQ. V lost 5 bases, J lost 2 bases, and 5 bases stayed unmatched. CDR3 DNA: TGCGCCAGCAGTTGGACAGGGGGTTACACAGATACGCAGTATTTT. Translating it yields CASSWTGGYTDTQYF. Supplemented by reference TRBV5-1 and TRBJ2-3, the full variable domain reads KAGVTQTPRYLIKTRGQQVTLSCSPISGHRSVSWYQQTPGQGLQFLFEYFSETQRNKGNFPGRFSGRQFSNSRSEMNVSTLELGDSALYLCASSWTGGYTDTQYFGPGTRLTVL.

This sequence joins TRBV7-9 and TRBJ2-5, with 9 bases aligning to TRBD1. The germline V gene encodes CDR1 SEHNR and CDR2 FQNEAQ (reference sequence). CDR3 size: 15 residues. The junction had 5 bases not matched to a gene; V was cut back by 1 base and J by 5 bases. CDR3 protein: CASSLDGTGRETQYF. CDR3 coding DNA: TGTGCCAGCAGCTTAGACGGGACAGGGAGGGAGACCCAGTACTTC.

The chain recombines TRBV27 with TRBJ2-7; possibly TRBD1 or TRBD2 for D (5 bases each). Trimming shortened V by 2 bases and J by 5 bases, and 16 bases separated the two germline ends. This CDR3 has 15 residues. Looked up from germline, CDR1 is MNHEY and CDR2 is SMNVEV (reference sequence). CDR3 in DNA: TGTGCCAGCAGTTTAAGGGACGGCCCCTGGGACGAGCAGTACTTC. Protein sequence: CASSLRDGPWDEQYF.

This sequence joins TRBV7-9 and TRBJ2-7; possible D gene TRBD1, 5 bases. Germline V gene data show CDR1 as SEHNR and CDR2 as FQNEAQ (reference sequence). V lost 8 bases, J lost 2 bases, and 10 bases lay in between. CDR3 length: 12 residues. The CDR3 coding sequence is TGTGCCAGCGCGTTCAGGGCCTACGAGCAGTACTTC. Translation: CASAFRAYEQYF.

The chain recombines TRBV9 with TRBJ2-7; D uncertain. Germline V gene data show CDR1 as SGDLS and CDR2 as YYNGEE. V gave up 0 bases and J gave up 0 bases, with 10 bases separating them. There are 15 residues in the CDR3. This CDR3 reads CASSVDAENSYEQYF. DNA for the CDR3: TGTGCCAGCAGCGTAGATGCCGAGAACTCCTACGAGCAGTACTTC.

The chain is built from TRBV18 and TRBJ1-2; D ambiguous. V lost 6 bases, J lost 6 bases, and 14 bases lay in between. The CDR3 is made up of 13 amino acids. Germline lookup yields CDR1 KGHSH and CDR2 LQKENI. The CDR3 here is CASSSNLKDGYTF. Here the CDR3 DNA reads TGTGCCAGCTCCTCCAACCTCAAGGATGGCTACACCTTC.

The rearrangement uses TRBV7-2 and TRBJ1-2; a weak D match, TRBD1 (6 bases). Per germline, CDR1 SGHTA and CDR2 FQGNSA. Trimming removed 3 bases from V and 13 bases from J, with 21 bases in between. The CDR3 consists of 14 residues. This chain's CDR3 is CASSFSGAGAVLTF. The CDR3, as DNA: TGTGCCAGCAGCTTTTCCGGGGCAGGGGCCGTTCTCACCTTC.

The V call is TRBV5-6, the J call TRBJ2-1; unclear D gene. There are 15 residues in the CDR3. The V end lost 1 base, the J end lost 1 base, and 9 bases lay between the germline ends. Germline CDR1 and CDR2: SGHDT and YYEEEE. Here the CDR3 reads CASSLYTSSYNEQFF. CDR3 nucleotides: TGTGCCAGCAGCTTGTATACTTCATCCTACAATGAGCAGTTCTTC.

Points on this clone: At one boundary the junction diverges from the germline segment, which might be a read error. This chain uses TRBV2 with TRBJ2-7; tentatively, D is TRBD2 (5 bases). The CDR3 extends over 13 amino acids. Germline V lookup: CDR1 SNHLY, CDR2 FYNNEI. CDR3 coding DNA: TGTGCCAGCAGTGATAGGGAAGAGGGAATACTGGGCTTC. Translation: CASSDREEGILGF.

The chain uses TRBV7-6 and TRBJ2-1; D tentatively reads TRBD1 or TRBD2 (5 bases each). The CDR3 length is 16 residues. V lost 5 bases, J lost 3 bases, and 17 bases lay in between. Germline lookup yields CDR1 SGHVS and CDR2 FNYEAQ. The CDR3 loop is CASSTRDRPGYNEQFF. The DNA of the CDR3 is TGTGCCAGCAGCACCCGGGACCGACCAGGCTACAATGAGCAGTTCTTC.

The V and J genes are TRBV29-1 and TRBJ1-3; D remains ambiguous. This CDR3 comprises 13 residues. V lost 1 base and J 6 bases, leaving 10 bases between the germline ends. CDR1 and CDR2 from the germline V gene are SQVTM and ANQGSEA. The CDR3 region has the DNA TGCAGCGTTGAAGTTAGTAACGAAAACACCATATATTTT. Amino acid sequence: CSVEVSNENTIYF.

This sequence joins TRBV9 and TRBJ2-7; D possibly corresponds to TRBD2 (5 bases). Germline V CDR1 and CDR2: SGDLS, YYNGEE. V was trimmed by 3 bases and J by 6 bases, leaving 10 bases between them. The CDR3 sequence is 12 residues long. CDR3 sequence (DNA): TGTGCCAGCAGCGACGGGGTATCCGAGCAGTACTTC. The encoded protein is CASSDGVSEQYF. Supplemented by reference TRBV9 and TRBJ2-7, the full variable domain reads DSGVTQTPKHLITATGQRVTLRCSPRSGDLSVYWYQQSLDQGLQFLIQYYNGEERAKGNILERFSAQQFPDLHSELNLSSLELGDSALYFCASSDGVSEQYFGPGTRLTVT.

The chain couples TRBV11-2 to TRBJ2-3, with D maybe TRBD2 (7 bases). The CDR3 is 15 amino acids. Trimming pared 1 base from V and 3 bases from J, leaving 11 bases between. CDR1 SGHAT and CDR2 FQNNGV come from the germline V gene. The CDR3 sequence is CASSLAGGSTDTQYF. In nucleotides, the CDR3 is TGTGCCAGCAGCTTAGCGGGGGGCTCTACAGATACGCAGTATTTT.

This chain uses TRBV29-1 with TRBJ2-7, with D tentatively TRBD1 (6 bases). Trimming pared 7 bases from V and 6 bases from J, leaving 16 bases between. The CDR3 has 12 residues. Germline V lookup: CDR1 SQVTM, CDR2 ANQGSEA. The CDR3 sequence: CSGCTGNSEQYF. Here the CDR3 DNA reads TGCAGCGGATGCACAGGGAACTCCGAGCAGTACTTC.

The CDR3 DNA follows: TGTGCCAGCAGTGAAAGGGTTCGTGGAGATACGCAGTATTTT. Encoded protein: CASSERVRGDTQYF. V is TRBV6-1 and J is TRBJ2-3; no clear D gene. The germline gives CDR1 MNHNS, CDR2 SASEGT. V lost 2 bases and J 5 bases, leaving 11 bases between the germline ends. The CDR3 totals 14 residues.

V usage is TRBV6-5 and J usage is TRBJ2-7; 8 positions match TRBD1. The CDR3 consists of 15 residues. CDR1 and CDR2 (germline): MNHEY, SVGAGI. V lost 2 bases to trimming and J lost 4 bases; unmatched junction nucleotides: 7. The CDR3 coding sequence is TGTGCCAGCAGTTACGATAGACAGGGGAGATACGAGCAGTACTTC. Its protein product is CASSYDRQGRYEQYF.

This rearrangement joins TRBV12-5 to TRBJ1-1, with D perhaps matching TRBD1 (6 bases). The CDR3 spans 16 residues. The ends were cut back, 7 bases at V and 2 bases at J, with 20 bases in the middle. The germline V gene has CDR1 LGHNT and CDR2 FRNRAP. DNA of the CDR3: TGTGCTAGTGCGAGGACAACAGAGGGGGTAAACACTGAAGCTTTCTTT. This gives the protein CASARTTEGVNTEAFF.

The chain joins TRBV19 to TRBJ1-5; D not resolved. Trimming stripped 2 bases from V and 4 bases from J, with 9 bases between. The V gene's germline CDR1 is LNHDA and CDR2 SQIVND (reference sequence). This CDR3 is built from 14 residues. The CDR3 nucleotides read TGTGCCAGTAGTATATTTGGACCAAATCAGCCCCAGCATTTT. It specifies CASSIFGPNQPQHF. The variable domain in full, completed from reference TRBV19 and TRBJ1-5, reads DGGITQSPKYLFRKEGQNVTLSCEQNLNHDAMYWYRQDPGQGLRLIYYSQIVNDFQKGDIAEGYSVSREKKESFPLTVTSAQKNPTAFYLCASSIFGPNQPQHFGDGTRLSIL.

The CDR3 is CASSLIQGGNTEAFF. The CDR3 DNA reads as TGTGCCAGCAGCTTGATCCAGGGGGGCAACACTGAAGCTTTCTTT. This chain connects TRBV5-4 to TRBJ1-1; TRBD1 matches 7 bases. This CDR3 spans 15 amino acids. Per germline, CDR1 SGHNT and CDR2 YYREEE (reference sequence). The V gene end was trimmed by 1 base and the J gene end by 2 bases; junction bases not matched to a gene: 5.

The CDR3: CASSHDRETEQYF. The CDR3 coding sequence is TGTGCCAGCAGCCACGACAGGGAAACAGAGCAGTACTTC. This rearrangement joins TRBV7-7 to TRBJ2-7, with 7 bases lining up with TRBD1. V lost 5 bases, J lost 7 bases, and 8 bases stayed unmatched. The CDR3 contains 13 residues. Germline-derived CDR1 and CDR2 are SSHAT and FNYEAQ (reference sequence).

There are a few counts of this clone. V is TRBV2 and J is TRBJ2-3, with TRBD2 identical over 14 bases. Germline lookup yields CDR1 SNHLY and CDR2 FYNNEI. The CDR3 covers 17 residues. Unmatched junction bases numbered 9, after V lost 6 bases and J lost 4 bases. DNA for the CDR3: TGTGCCAGCAGGACTAGCGGGGGGGCCCGGTCCTCAGATACGCAGTATTTT. Translation gives CASRTSGGARSSDTQYF. The full variable domain, with the rest looked up from reference TRBV2 and TRBJ2-3, is EPEVTQTPSHQVTQMGQEVILRCVPISNHLYFYWYRQILGQKVEFLVSFYNNEISEKSEIFDDQFSVERPDGSNFTLKIRSTKLEDSAMYFCASRTSGGARSSDTQYFGPGTRLTVL.

This clone has only one observation. The rearrangement uses TRBV27 and TRBJ1-6; no definite D call. Trimming stripped 6 bases from V and 0 bases from J, with 12 bases between. Germline V gives CDR1 MNHEY, CDR2 SMNVEV (reference sequence). The CDR3 runs to 16 residues. CDR3 DNA: TGTGCCAGCAGCCCGCAGATGAGCTCCTATAATTCACCCCTCCACTTT. Translation gives CASSPQMSSYNSPLHF.